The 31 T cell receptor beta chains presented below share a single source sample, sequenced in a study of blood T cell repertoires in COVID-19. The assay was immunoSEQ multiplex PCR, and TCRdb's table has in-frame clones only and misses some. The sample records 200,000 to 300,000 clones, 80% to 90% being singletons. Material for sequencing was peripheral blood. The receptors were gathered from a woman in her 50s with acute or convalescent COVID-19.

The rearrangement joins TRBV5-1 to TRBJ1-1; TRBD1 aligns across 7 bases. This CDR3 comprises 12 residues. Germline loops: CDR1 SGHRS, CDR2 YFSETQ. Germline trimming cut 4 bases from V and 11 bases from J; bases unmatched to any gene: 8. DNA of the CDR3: TGCGCCAGCAGCCTGGACAGGTTCAACGCTTTCTTT. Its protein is CASSLDRFNAFF.

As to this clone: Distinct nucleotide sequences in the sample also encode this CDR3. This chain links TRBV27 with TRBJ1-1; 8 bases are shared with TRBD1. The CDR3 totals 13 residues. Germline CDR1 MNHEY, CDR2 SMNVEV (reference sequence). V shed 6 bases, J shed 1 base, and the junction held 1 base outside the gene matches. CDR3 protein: CASRGTGNTEAFF. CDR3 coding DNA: TGTGCCAGCAGAGGGACAGGGAACACTGAAGCTTTCTTT.

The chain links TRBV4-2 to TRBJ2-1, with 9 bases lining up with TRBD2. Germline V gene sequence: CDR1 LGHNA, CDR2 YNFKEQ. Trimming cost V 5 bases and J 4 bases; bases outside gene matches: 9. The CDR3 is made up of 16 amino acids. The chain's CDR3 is CASSEKAGGGYNEQFF. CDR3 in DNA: TGTGCCAGCAGCGAGAAAGCGGGAGGTGGTTACAATGAGCAGTTCTTC.

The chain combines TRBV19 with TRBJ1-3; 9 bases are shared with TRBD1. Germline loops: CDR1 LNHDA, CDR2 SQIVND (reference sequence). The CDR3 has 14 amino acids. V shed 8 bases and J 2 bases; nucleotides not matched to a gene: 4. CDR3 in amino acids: CASDRGTTGNTIYF. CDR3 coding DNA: TGTGCCAGTGACAGGGGGACGACTGGAAACACCATATATTTT.

The CDR3 reads CASSTLAGAGDTQYF. DNA of the CDR3: TGCGCCAGCAGCACTTTAGCGGGAGCGGGTGATACGCAGTATTTT. This rearrangement joins TRBV5-1 to TRBJ2-3; 9 nucleotides agree with TRBD2. V lost 4 bases, J lost 6 bases, and 9 bases stayed unmatched. Germline CDR1 SGHRS, CDR2 YFSETQ. CDR3 length: 15 amino acids.

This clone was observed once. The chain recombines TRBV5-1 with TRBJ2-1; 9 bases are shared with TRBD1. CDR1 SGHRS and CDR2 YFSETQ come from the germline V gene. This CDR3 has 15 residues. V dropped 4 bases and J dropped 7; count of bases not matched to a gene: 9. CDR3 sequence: CASSRQGEVWNEQFF. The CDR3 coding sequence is TGCGCCAGCAGCCGACAGGGGGAGGTATGGAATGAGCAGTTCTTC.

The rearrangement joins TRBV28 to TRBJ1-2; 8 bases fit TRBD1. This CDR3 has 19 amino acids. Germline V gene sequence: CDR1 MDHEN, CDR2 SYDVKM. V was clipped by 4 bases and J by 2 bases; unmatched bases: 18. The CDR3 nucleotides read TGTGCCAGCAGTTCCCCCCGCGACAGGGGTGATTTCGCCAACTATGGCTACACCTTC. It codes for CASSSPRDRGDFANYGYTF.

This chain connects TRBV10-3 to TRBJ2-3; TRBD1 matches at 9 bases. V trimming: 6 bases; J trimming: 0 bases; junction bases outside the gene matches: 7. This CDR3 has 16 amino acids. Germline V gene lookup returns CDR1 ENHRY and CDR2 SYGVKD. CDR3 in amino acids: CAIRVTGGGSTDTQYF. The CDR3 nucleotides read TGTGCCATCAGGGTTACAGGGGGCGGAAGCACAGATACGCAGTATTTT.

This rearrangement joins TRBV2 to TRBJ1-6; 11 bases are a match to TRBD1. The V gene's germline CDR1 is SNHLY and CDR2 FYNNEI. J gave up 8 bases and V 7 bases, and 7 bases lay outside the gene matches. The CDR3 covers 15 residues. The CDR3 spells CASKGDRGFYSPLHF. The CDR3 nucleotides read TGTGCCAGCAAAGGGGACAGGGGGTTTTATTCACCCCTCCACTTT.

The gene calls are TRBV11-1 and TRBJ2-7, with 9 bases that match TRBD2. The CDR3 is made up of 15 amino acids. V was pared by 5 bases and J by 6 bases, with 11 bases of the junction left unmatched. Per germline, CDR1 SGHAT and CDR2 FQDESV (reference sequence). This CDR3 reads CASSAKGLAKVEQYF. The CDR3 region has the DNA TGTGCCAGCAGCGCAAAGGGACTAGCCAAGGTCGAGCAGTACTTC. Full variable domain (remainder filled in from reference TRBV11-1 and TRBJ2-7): EAEVAQSPRYKITEKSQAVAFWCDPISGHATLYWYRQILGQGPELLVQFQDESVVDDSQLPKDRFSAERLKGVDSTLKIQPAELGDSAMYLCASSAKGLAKVEQYFGPGTRLTVT.

The CDR3 sequence: CASSLTGWDEKLFF. CDR3 nucleotide sequence: TGTGCCAGCAGCCTGACAGGCTGGGATGAAAAACTGTTTTTT. The rearrangement joins TRBV11-2 to TRBJ1-4; D may be TRBD1 (6 bases). Germline assignment: CDR1 SGHAT and CDR2 FQNNGV. The CDR3 length is 14 residues. V was cut by 5 bases and J by 6 bases, with 13 bases left in between.

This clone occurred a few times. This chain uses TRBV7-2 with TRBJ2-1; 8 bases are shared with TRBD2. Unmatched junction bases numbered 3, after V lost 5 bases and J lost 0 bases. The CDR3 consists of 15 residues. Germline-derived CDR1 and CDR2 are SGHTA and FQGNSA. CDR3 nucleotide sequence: TGTGCCAGCAGCCCCCTAGCGGGCTCCTACAATGAGCAGTTCTTC. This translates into CASSPLAGSYNEQFF.

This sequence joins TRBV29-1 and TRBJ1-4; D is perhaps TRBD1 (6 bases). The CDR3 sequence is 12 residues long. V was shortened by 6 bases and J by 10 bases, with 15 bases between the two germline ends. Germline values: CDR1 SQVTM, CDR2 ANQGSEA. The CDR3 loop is CSVRSQTGKLFF. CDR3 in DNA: TGCAGCGTAAGATCTCAGACAGGAAAACTGTTTTTT.

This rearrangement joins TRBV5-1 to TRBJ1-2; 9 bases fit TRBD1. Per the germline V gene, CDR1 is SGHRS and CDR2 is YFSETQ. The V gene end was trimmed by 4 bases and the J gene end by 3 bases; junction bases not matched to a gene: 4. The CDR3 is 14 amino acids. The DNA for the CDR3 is TGCGCCAGCAGCATGACAGGGGGTCACTATGGCTACACCTTC. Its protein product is CASSMTGGHYGYTF.

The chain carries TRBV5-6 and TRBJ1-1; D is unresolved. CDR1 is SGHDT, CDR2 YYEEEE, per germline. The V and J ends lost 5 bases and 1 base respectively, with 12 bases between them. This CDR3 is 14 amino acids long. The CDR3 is CASRRTGRNTEAFF. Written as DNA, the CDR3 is TGTGCCAGCAGGCGGACCGGGAGGAACACTGAAGCTTTCTTT.

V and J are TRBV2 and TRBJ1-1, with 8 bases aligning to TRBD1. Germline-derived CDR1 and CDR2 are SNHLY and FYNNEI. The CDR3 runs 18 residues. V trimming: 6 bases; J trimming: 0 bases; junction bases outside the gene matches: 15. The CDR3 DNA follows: TGTGCCAGCAGCCACCCGGACAGGGTGGGGACTATGAACACTGAAGCTTTCTTT. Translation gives CASSHPDRVGTMNTEAFF. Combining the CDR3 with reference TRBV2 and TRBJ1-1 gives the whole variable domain EPEVTQTPSHQVTQMGQEVILRCVPISNHLYFYWYRQILGQKVEFLVSFYNNEISEKSEIFDDQFSVERPDGSNFTLKIRSTKLEDSAMYFCASSHPDRVGTMNTEAFFGQGTRLTVV.

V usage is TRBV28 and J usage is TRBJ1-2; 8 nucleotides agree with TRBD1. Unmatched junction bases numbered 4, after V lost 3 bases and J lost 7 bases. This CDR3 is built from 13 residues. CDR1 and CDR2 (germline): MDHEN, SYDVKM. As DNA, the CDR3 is TGTGCCAGCAGTTTGACAGGGGAGGGTGGCTACACCTTC. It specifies CASSLTGEGGYTF.

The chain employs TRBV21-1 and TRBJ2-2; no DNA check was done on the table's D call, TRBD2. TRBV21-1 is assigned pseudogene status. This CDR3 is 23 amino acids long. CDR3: CASSKESRGSGRAWVPGAGELFF. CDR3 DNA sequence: TGTGCCAGCAGCAAAGAATCCCGAGGTAGCGGGAGGGCCTGGGTCCCGGGGGCCGGGGAGCTGTTTTTT.

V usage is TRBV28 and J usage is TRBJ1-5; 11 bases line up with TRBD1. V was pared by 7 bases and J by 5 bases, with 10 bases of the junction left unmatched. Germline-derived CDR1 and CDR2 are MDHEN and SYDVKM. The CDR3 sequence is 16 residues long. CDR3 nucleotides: TGTGCCAGCAATCCCGGGGGGACAGGGGGTGATCAGCCCCAGCATTTT. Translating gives CASNPGGTGGDQPQHF.

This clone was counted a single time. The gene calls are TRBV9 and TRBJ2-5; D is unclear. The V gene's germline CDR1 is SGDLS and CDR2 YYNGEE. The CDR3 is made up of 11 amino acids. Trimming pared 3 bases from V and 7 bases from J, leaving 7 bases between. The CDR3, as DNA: TGTGCCAGCAGCGGAGGTCGGACCCAGTACTTC. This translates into CASSGGRTQYF. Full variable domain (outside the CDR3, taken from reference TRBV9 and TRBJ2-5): DSGVTQTPKHLITATGQRVTLRCSPRSGDLSVYWYQQSLDQGLQFLIQYYNGEERAKGNILERFSAQQFPDLHSELNLSSLELGDSALYFCASSGGRTQYFGPGTRLLVL.

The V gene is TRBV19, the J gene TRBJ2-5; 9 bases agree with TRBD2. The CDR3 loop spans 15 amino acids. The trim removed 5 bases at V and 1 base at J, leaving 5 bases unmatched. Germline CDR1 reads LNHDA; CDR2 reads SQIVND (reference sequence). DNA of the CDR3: TGTGCCAGTAGTCCCGGACTAGCGCCCCAAGAGACCCAGTACTTC. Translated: CASSPGLAPQETQYF.

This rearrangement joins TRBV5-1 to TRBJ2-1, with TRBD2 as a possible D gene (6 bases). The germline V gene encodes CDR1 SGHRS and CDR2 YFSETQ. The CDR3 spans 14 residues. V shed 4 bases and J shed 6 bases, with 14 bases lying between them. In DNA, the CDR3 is TGCGCCAGCAGCGTCGTCGGGGGTTCCAATGAGCAGTTCTTC. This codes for CASSVVGGSNEQFF.

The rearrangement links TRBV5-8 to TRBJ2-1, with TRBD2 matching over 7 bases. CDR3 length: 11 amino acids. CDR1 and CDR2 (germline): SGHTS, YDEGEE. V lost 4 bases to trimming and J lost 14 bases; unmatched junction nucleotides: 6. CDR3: CASSLADKEFF. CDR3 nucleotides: TGTGCCAGCAGCCTAGCGGATAAGGAGTTCTTC. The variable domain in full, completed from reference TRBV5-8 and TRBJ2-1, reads EAGVTQSPTHLIKTRGQQATLRCSPISGHTSVYWYQQALGLGLQFLLWYDEGEERNRGNFPPRFSGRQFPNYSSELNVNALELEDSALYLCASSLADKEFFGPGTRLTVL.

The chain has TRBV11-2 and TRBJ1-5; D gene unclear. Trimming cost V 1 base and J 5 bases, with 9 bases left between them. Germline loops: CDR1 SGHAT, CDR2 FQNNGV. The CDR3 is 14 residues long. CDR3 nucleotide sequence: TGTGCCAGCAGCTTAGTTAGCAGTTATCAGCCCCAGCATTTT. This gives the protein CASSLVSSYQPQHF.

The CDR3: CAWRGHKEGNIQYF. The CDR3 DNA follows: TGTGCCTGGAGAGGTCACAAAGAGGGAAACATTCAGTACTTC. V gene TRBV30 combines with J gene TRBJ2-4, with D possibly matching TRBD2 (5 bases). This CDR3 is 14 amino acids long. CDR1 and CDR2 (germline): GTSNPN, SVGIG (reference sequence). The V end was cut by 3 bases, the J end by 6 bases, with 15 bases between.

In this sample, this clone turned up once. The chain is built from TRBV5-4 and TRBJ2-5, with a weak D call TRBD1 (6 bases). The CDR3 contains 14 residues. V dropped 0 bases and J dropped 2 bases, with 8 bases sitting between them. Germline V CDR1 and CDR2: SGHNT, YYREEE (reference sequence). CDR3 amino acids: CASSLVQGQETQYF. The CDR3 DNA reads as TGTGCCAGCAGCTTGGTGCAGGGGCAAGAGACCCAGTACTTC.

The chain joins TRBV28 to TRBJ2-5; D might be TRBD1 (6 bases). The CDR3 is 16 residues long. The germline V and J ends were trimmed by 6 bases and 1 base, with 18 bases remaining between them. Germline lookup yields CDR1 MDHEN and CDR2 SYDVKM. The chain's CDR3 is CASSQWDTDAQETQYF. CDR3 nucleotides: TGTGCCAGCAGCCAATGGGACACCGATGCCCAAGAGACCCAGTACTTC.

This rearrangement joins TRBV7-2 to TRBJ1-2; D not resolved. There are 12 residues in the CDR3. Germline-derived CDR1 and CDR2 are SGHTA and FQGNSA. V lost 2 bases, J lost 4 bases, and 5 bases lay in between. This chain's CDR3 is CASSLLSYGYTF. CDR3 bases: TGTGCCAGCAGCTTACTAAGCTATGGCTACACCTTC.

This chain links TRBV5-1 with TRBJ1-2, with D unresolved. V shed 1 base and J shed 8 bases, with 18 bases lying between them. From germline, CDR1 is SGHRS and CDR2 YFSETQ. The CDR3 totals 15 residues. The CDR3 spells CASSLSAGNREGYTF. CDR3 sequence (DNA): TGCGCCAGCAGCTTGTCTGCGGGGAATAGGGAAGGCTACACCTTC.

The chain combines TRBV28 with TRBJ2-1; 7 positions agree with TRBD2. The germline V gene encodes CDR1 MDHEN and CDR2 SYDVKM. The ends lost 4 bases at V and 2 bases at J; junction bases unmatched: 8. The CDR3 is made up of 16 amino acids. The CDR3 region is CASSSRGEGPYNEQFF. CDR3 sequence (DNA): TGTGCCAGCAGTTCCCGGGGGGAGGGCCCCTACAATGAGCAGTTCTTC.

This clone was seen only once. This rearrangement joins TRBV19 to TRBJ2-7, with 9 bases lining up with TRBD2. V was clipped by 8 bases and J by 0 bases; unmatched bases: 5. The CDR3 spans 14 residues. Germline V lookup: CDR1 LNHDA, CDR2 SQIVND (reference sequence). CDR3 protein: CASSELAGSYEQYF. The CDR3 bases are TGTGCCAGTTCTGAACTAGCGGGCTCCTACGAGCAGTACTTC.